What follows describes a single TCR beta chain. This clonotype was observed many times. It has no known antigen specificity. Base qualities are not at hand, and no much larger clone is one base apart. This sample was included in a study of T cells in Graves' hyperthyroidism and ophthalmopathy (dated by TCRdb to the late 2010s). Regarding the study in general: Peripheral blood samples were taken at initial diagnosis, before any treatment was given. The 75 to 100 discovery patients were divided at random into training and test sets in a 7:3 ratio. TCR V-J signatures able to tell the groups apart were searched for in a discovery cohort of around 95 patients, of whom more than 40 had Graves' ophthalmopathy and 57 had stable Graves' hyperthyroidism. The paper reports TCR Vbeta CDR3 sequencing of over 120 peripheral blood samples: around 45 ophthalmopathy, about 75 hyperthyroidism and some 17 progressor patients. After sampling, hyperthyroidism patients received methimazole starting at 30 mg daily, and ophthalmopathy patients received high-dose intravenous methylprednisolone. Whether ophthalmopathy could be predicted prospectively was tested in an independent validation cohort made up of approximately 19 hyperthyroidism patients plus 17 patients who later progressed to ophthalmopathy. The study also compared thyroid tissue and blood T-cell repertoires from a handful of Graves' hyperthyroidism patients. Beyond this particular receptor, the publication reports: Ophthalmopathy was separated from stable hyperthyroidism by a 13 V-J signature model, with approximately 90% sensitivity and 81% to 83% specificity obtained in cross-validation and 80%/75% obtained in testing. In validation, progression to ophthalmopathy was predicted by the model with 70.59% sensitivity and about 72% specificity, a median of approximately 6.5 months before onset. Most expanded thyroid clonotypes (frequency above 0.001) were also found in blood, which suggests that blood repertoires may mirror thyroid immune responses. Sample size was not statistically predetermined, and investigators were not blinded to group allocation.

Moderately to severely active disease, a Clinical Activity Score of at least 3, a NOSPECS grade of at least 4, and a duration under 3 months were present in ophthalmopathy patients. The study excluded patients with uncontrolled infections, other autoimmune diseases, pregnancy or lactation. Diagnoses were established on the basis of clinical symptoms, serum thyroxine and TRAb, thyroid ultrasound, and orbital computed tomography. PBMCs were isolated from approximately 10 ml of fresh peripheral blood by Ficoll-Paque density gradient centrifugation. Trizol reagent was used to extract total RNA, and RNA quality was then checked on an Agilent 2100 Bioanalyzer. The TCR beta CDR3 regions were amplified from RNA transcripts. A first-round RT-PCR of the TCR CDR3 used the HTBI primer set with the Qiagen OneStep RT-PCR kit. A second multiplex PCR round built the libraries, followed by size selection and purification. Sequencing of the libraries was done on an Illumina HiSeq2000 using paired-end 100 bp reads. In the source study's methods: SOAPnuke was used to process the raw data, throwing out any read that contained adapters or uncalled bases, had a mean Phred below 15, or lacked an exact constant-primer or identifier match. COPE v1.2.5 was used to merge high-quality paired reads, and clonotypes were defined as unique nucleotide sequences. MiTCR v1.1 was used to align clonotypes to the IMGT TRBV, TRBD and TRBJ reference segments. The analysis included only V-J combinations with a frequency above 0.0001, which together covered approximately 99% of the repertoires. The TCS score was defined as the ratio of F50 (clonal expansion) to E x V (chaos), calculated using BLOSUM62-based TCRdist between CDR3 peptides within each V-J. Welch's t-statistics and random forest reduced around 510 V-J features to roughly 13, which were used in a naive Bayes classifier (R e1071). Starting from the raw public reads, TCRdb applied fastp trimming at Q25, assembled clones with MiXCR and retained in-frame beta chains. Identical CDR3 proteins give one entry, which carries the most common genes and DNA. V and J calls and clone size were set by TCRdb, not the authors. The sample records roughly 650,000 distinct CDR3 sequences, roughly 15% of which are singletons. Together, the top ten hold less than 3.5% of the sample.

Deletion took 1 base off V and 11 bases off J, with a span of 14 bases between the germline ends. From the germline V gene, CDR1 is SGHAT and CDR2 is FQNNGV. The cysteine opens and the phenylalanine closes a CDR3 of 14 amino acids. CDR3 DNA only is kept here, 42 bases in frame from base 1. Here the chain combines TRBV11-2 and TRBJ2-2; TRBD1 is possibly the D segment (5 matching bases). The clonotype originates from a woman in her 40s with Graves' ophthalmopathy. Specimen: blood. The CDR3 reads CASSLVGEGYELFF. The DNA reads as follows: TGTGCCAGCAGCTTAGTAGGGGAAGGCTACGAGCTGTTTTTT.